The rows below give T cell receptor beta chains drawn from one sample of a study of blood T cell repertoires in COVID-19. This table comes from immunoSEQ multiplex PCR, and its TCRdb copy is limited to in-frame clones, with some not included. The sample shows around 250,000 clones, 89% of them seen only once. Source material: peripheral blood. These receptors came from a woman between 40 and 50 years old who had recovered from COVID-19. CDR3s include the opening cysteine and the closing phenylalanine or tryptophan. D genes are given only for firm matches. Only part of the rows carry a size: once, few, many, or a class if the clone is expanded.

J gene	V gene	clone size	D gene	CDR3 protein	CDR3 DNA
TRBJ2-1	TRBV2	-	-	CASLQGLDYNEQFF	TGTGCCAGTCTTCAGGGACTGGACTACAATGAGCAGTTCTTC
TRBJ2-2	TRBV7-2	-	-	CASSGLYTGELFF	TGTGCCAGCAGCGGACTGTACACCGGGGAGCTGTTTTTT
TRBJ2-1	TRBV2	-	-	CASSGRRLGDEQFF	TGTGCCAGCAGTGGTAGACGCCTGGGCGATGAGCAGTTCTTC
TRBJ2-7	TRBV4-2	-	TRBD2	CASSQDLPLAGGTYEQYF	TGTGCCAGCAGCCAAGACCTCCCCCTAGCGGGAGGGACCTACGAGCAGTACTTC
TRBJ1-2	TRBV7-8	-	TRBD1	CASSLGDSNYGYTF	TGTGCCAGCAGCTTAGGGGACAGTAACTATGGCTACACCTTC
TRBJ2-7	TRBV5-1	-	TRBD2	CASSWSGGSGSDEQYF	TGCGCCAGCAGCTGGAGTGGCGGGAGTGGGTCCGACGAGCAGTACTTC
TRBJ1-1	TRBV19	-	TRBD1	CASSRTRGQGAEAFF	TGTGCCAGTAGTCGAACACGGGGACAGGGAGCTGAAGCTTTCTTT
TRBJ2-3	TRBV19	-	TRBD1	CASSSPEQGRYGTDTQYF	TGTGCCAGTAGTTCCCCCGAACAGGGGCGGTACGGCACAGATACGCAGTATTTT
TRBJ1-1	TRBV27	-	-	CASSKGGGGTEAFF	TGTGCCAGCTCTAAGGGGGGGGGTGGGACTGAAGCTTTCTTT
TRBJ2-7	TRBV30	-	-	CAWRTEYEQYF	TGTGCCTGGAGGACAGAATACGAGCAGTACTTC
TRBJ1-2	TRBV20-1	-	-	CSASREALYGYTF	TGCAGTGCTAGTCGGGAAGCGCTCTATGGCTACACCTTC
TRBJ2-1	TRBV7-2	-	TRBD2	CASSLGLAGGDSYNEQFF	TGTGCCAGCAGCTTAGGACTAGCGGGAGGTGACTCCTACAATGAGCAGTTCTTC
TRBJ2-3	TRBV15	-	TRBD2	CATSREAGGLDTQYF	TGTGCCACCAGCAGAGAGGCGGGAGGGTTAGATACGCAGTATTTT
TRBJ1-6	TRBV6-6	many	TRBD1	CASSLSGQGDSPLHF	TGTGCCAGCAGCCTCTCGGGACAGGGTGATTCACCCCTCCACTTT
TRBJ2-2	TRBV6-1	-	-	CASSEVGPGELFF	TGTGCCAGCAGTGAAGTGGGGCCCGGGGAGCTGTTTTTT
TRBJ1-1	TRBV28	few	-	CAIGGPEGTEAFF	TGTGCCATCGGGGGACCGGAGGGCACTGAAGCTTTCTTT
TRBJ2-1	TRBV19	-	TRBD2	CASSIDWREDLTQFF	TGTGCCAGTAGTATAGATTGGCGGGAGGACCTGACGCAGTTCTTC
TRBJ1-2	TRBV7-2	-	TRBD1	CASSFTGGANYGYTF	TGTGCCAGCAGCTTCACAGGGGGAGCTAACTATGGCTACACCTTC
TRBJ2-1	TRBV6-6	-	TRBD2	CASSDLAGGGNEQFF	TGTGCCAGCAGTGACCTAGCGGGAGGAGGGAATGAGCAGTTCTTC
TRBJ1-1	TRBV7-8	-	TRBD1	CASSFRDRGENTEAFF	TGTGCCAGCAGCTTCCGGGACAGGGGAGAGAACACTGAAGCTTTCTTT
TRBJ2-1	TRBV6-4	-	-	CASSDPPQGAAYNEQFF	TGTGCCAGCAGTGACCCCCCACAGGGAGCGGCCTACAATGAGCAGTTCTTC
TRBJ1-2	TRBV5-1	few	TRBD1	CASSSNPGQGAYGYTF	TGCGCCAGCAGCTCTAACCCGGGACAGGGGGCCTATGGCTACACCTTC
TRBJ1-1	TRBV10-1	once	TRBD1	CASSAGTVNTEAFF	TGCGCCAGCAGTGCCGGGACAGTGAACACTGAAGCTTTCTTT
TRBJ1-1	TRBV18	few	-	CASSSGGGLNTEAFF	TGTGCCAGCTCATCCGGGGGGGGATTGAACACTGAAGCTTTCTTT